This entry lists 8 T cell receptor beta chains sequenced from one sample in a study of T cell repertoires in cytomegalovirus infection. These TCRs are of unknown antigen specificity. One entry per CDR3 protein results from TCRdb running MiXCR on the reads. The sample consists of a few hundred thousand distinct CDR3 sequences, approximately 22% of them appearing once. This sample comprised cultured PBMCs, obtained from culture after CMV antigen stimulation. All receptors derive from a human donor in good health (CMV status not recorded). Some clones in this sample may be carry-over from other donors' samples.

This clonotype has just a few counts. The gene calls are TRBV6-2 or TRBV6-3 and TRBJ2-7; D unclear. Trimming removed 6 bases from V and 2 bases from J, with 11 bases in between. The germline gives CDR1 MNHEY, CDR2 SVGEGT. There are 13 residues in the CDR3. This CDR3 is CASRQTGAYEQYV. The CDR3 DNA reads TGTGCCAGCAGGCAAACTGGGGCCTACGAGCAGTACGTC.

This chain's CDR3 is CATSRERRQPQHF. The DNA of the CDR3 is TGTGCCACCAGCAGAGAGCGGAGACAGCCCCAGCATTTT. The V call is TRBV15, the J call TRBJ1-5; no reliable D call. CDR1 is LNHNV and CDR2 is YYDKDF in the germline V gene (reference sequence). Trimming took 0 bases from V and 7 from J, leaving 7 bases between them. This CDR3 contains 13 residues.

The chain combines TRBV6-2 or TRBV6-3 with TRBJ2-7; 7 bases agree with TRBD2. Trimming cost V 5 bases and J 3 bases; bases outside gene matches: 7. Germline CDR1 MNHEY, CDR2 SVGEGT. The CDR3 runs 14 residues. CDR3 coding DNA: TGTGCCAGCAGTCGGCCAGCGGGATACTACGAGCAGTACTTC. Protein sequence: CASSRPAGYYEQYF.

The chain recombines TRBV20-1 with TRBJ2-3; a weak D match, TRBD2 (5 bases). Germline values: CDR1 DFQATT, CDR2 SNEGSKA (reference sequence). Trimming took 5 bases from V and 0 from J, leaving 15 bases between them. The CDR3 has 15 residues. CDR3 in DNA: TGCAGTGCTGACCGGACGGACTCTAGCACAGATACGCAGTATTTT. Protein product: CSADRTDSSTDTQYF.

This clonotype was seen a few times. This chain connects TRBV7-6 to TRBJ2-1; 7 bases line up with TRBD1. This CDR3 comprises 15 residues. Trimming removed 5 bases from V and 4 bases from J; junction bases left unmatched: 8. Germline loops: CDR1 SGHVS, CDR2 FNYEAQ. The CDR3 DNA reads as TGTGCCAGCAGCGGCCGGGACAGAAATTACAATGAGCAGTTCTTC. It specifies CASSGRDRNYNEQFF.

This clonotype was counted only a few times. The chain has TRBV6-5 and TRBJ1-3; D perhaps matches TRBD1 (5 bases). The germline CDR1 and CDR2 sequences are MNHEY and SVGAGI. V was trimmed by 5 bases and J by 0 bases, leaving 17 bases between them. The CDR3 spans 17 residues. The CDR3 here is CASSQQRTFSSGNTIYF. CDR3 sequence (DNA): TGTGCCAGCAGTCAACAACGGACATTCAGCTCTGGAAACACCATATATTTT.

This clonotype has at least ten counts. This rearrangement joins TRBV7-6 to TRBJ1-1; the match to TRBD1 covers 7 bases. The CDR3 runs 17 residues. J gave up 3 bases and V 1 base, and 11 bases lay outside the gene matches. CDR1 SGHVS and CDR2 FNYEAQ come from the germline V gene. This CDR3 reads CASSLGGVAGGDTEAFF. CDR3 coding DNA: TGTGCCAGCAGCTTAGGGGGCGTGGCAGGGGGAGACACTGAAGCTTTCTTT. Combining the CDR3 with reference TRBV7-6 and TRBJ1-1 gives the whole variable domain GAGVSQSPRYKVTKRGQDVALRCDPISGHVSLYWYRQALGQGPEFLTYFNYEAQQDKSGLPNDRFSAERPEGSISTLTIQRTEQRDSAMYRCASSLGGVAGGDTEAFFGQGTRLTVV.

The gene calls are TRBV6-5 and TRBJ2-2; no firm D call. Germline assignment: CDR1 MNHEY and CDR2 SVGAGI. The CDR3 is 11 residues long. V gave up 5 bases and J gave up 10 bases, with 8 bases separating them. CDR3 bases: TGTGCCAGCAGTGGGCTGATGGAGCTGTTTTTT. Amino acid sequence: CASSGLMELFF.